This is a list of T cell receptor beta chains from one sample in a study of cytomegalovirus exposure and HLA in healthy donors. The protocol was immunoSEQ multiplex PCR, while the TCRdb copy is restricted to in-frame clones and leaves out a portion. In the table there are over 150,000 clones, approximately 86% of which are singletons. Input material: PBMCs. Source of these receptors: a human donor in good health. CDR3s include the opening cysteine and the closing phenylalanine or tryptophan. The D gene is left open where the match is weak.

d_gene,len,j_gene,v_gene,CDR3aa
TRBD1,13,TRBJ1-5,TRBV6-5,CASGKTGDQPQHF
TRBD2,19,TRBJ2-4,TRBV29-1,CSVEYRLAGGMNAKNIQYF
NA,15,TRBJ1-5,TRBV2,CASSEDRANNQPQHF
NA,15,TRBJ1-2,TRBV23-1,CASRPKRHRNYGYTF
TRBD1,13,TRBJ1-4,TRBV5-1,CASSRDSNEKLFF
TRBD2,16,TRBJ2-5,TRBV7-9,CASSHPMGLAEETQYF
NA,15,TRBJ2-4,TRBV11-2,CASRGGPRSKNIQYF
NA,12,TRBJ1-2,TRBV5-1,CASSLESYGYTF
TRBD1,14,TRBJ2-7,TRBV7-9,CASSLGQGAHEQYF
NA,11,TRBJ1-1,TRBV2,CASSEGGRAFF
NA,15,TRBJ1-2,TRBV7-8,CASSLATASGYGYTF
NA,17,TRBJ1-1,TRBV28,CASTGRGRVKKNTEAFF
TRBD1,18,TRBJ1-1,TRBV4-3,CASSQEGRRDSRNTEAFF
TRBD1,14,TRBJ2-1,TRBV10-3,CAIKGTGEPNEQFF
TRBD2,15,TRBJ2-7,TRBV5-4,CASSLALAGTYEQYF
NA,14,TRBJ2-1,TRBV7-8,CASSFGRDHNEQFF
NA,15,TRBJ1-1,TRBV4-2,CASSQGTTANTEAFF
NA,14,TRBJ2-2,TRBV9,CASSVDGYTGELFF
NA,15,TRBJ1-4,TRBV4-1,CASSQGDPSNEKLFF
NA,13,TRBJ2-5,TRBV28,CASKKGVQETQYF
NA,12,TRBJ2-7,TRBV29-1,CSVEQREDEQYF
TRBD2,16,TRBJ2-1,TRBV2,CASSGIAGDSYNEQFF
TRBD2,16,TRBJ2-5,TRBV2,CASSGSSGGAQETQYF